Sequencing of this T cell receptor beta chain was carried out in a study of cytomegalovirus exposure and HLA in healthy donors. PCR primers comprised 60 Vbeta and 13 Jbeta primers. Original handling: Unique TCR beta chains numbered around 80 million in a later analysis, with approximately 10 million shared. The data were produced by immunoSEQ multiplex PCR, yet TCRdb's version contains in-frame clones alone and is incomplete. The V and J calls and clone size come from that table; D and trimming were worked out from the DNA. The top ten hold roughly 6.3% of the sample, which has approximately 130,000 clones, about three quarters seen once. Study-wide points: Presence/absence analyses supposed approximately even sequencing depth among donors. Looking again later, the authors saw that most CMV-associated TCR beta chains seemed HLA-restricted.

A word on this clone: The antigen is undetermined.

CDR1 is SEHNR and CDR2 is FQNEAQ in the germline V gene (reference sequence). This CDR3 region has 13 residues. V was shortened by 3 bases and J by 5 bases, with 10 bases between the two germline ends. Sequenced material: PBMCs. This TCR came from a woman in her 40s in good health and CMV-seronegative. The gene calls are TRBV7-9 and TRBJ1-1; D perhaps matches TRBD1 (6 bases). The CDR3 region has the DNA TGTGCCAGCAGCTTCAAGGGGGGGACTGAAGCTTTCTTT. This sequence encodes CASSFKGGTEAFF.